This entry is about one TCR beta chain. Its antigen is not identified. These data belong to a study of T-cell reconstitution after alpha-beta-depleted transplantation in children. General observations from the study: Reportedly, alpha-beta T cells present about two months post-transplant originated from several hundred expanded clones of graft origin.

The CDR3 is made up of 14 amino acids. CDR1 DFQATT and CDR2 SNEGSKA come from the germline V gene (reference sequence). The J segment lost 2 bases and the V segment lost 6 bases, leaving 7 bases of the junction unmatched. For TCRbeta, the library was prepared with unique molecular identifiers. TCRdb re-derived calls from the PCR reads in MiXCR, one entry per CDR3 protein. The sample yields around 500,000 distinct CDR3 sequences, approximately 22% seen once. This TCR was sampled from a boy under two years old who had a stem cell transplant for acute myeloid leukemia, so the T cells may come from the graft donor. Sequences were derived from PBMCs, mostly from graft donor cells, sampled 360 days after TCRalphabeta/CD19-depleted stem cell transplant. This chain connects TRBV20-1 to TRBJ1-5; 7 nucleotides align to TRBD1. CDR3 bases: TGCAGTGCAATAAGGGGGCCGGGCAATCAGCCCCAGCATTTT. This codes for CSAIRGPGNQPQHF.